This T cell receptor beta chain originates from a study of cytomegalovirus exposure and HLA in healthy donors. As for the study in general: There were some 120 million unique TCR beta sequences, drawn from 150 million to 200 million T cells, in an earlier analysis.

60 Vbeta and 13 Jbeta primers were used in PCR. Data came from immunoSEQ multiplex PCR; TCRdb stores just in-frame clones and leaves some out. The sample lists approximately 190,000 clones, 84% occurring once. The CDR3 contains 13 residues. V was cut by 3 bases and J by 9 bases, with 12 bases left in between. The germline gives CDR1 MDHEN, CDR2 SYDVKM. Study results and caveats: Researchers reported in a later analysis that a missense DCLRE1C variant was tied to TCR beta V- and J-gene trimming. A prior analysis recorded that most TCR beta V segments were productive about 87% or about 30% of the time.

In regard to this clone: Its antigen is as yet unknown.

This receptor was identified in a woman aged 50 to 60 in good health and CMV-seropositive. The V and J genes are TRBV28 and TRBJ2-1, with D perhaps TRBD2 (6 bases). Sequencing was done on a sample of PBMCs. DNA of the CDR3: TGTGCCAGCAGTTTGGGTTCGGAGGGTGAGCAGTTCTTC. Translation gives CASSLGSEGEQFF. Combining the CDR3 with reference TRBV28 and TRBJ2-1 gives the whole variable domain DVKVTQSSRYLVKRTGEKVFLECVQDMDHENMFWYRQDPGLGLRLIYFSYDVKMKEKGDIPEGYSVSREKKERFSLILESASTNQTSMYLCASSLGSEGEQFFGPGTRLTVL.